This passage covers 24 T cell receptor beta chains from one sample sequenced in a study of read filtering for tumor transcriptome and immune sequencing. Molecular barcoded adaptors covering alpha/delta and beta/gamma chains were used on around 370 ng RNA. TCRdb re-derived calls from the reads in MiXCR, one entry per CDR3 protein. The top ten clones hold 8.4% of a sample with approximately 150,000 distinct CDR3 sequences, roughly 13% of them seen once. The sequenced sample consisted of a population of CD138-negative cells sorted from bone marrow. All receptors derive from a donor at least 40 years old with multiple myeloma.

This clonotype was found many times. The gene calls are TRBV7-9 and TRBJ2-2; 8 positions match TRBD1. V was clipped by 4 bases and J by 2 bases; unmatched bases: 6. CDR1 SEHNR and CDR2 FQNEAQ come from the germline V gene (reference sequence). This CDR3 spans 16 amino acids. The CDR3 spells CASSSRDRLNTGELFF. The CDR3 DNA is TGTGCCAGCAGCTCCCGGGACAGGCTCAACACCGGGGAGCTGTTTTTT.

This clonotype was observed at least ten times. This CDR3 reads CASSRQVPSYEQYF. The CDR3 nucleotides are TGCGCCAGCAGTCGACAGGTGCCCTCCTACGAGCAGTACTTC. The rearrangement uses TRBV5-1 and TRBJ2-7; D might be TRBD1 (6 bases). Trimming pared 5 bases from V and 0 bases from J, leaving 12 bases between. CDR1 SGHRS and CDR2 YFSETQ come from the germline V gene. The CDR3 runs to 14 residues.

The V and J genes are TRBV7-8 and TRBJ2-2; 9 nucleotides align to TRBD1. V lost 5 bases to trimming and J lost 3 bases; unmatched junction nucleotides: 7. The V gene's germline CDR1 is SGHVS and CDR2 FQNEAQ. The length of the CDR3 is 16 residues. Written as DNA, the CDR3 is TGTGCCAGCAGCGTGTCGACAGGGGGGTACACCGGGGAGCTGTTTTTT. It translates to CASSVSTGGYTGELFF.

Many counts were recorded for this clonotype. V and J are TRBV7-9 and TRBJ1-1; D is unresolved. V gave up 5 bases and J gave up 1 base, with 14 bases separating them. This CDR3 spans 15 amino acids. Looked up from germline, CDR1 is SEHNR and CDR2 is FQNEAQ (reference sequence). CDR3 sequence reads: CASSGTGPPNTEAFF. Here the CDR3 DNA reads TGTGCCAGCAGCGGCACGGGCCCACCGAACACTGAAGCTTTCTTT.

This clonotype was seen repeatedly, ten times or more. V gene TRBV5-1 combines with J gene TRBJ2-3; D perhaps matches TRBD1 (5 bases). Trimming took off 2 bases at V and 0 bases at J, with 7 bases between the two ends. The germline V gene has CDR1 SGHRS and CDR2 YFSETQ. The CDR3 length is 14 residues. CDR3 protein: CASSLQESTDTQYF. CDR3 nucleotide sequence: TGCGCCAGCAGCTTACAGGAAAGCACAGATACGCAGTATTTT.

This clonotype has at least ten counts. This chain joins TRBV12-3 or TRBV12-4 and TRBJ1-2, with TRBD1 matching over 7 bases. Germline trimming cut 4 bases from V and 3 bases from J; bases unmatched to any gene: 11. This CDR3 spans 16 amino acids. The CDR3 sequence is CASSSSWDQGDYGYTF. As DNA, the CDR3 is TGTGCCAGCAGTTCAAGCTGGGACCAGGGGGACTATGGCTACACCTTC.

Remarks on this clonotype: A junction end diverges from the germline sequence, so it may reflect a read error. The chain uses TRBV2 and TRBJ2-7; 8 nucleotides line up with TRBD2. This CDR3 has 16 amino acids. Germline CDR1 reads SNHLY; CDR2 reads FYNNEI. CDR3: CASSDLTSVNPYELYF. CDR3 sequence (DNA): TGTGCCAGCAGCGATCTGACTAGCGTAAATCCCTACGAGCTGTACTTC.

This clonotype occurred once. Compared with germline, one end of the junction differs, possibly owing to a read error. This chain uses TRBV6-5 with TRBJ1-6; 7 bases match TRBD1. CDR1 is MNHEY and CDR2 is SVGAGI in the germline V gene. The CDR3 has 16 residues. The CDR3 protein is CASRPQGTDYDSPLHF. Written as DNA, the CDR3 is TGTGCCAGCAGACCGCAAGGGACAGACTATGATTCACCCCTCCACTTT.

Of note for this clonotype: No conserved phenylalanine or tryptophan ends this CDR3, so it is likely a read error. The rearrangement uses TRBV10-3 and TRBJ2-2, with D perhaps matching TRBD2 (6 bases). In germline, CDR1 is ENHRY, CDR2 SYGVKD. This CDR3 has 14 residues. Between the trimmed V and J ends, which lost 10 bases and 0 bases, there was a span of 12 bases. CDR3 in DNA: TGTGCCACCTCCCGGGAGACGAACACCGGGGAGCTGTTTGTT. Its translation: CATSRETNTGELFV.

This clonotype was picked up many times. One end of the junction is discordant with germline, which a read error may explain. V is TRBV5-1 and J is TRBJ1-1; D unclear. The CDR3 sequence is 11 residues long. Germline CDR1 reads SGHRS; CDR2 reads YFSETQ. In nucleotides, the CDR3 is TGTGCCAGCAGCTTAGAAACTGAAGCTTTCTTT. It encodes CASSLETEAFF.

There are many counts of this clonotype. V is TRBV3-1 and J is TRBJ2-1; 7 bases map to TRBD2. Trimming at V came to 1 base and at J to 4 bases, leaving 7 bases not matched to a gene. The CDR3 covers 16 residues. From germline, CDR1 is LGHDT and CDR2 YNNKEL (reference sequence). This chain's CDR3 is CASSQGEVGGYNEQFF. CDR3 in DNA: TGTGCCAGCAGCCAAGGAGAAGTGGGAGGGTACAATGAGCAGTTCTTC.

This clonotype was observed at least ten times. CDR3 DNA sequence: TGTGCCAGCAGCCGGGACAAGTGGGGACTAGCGGGAGGGCCGGCGGACACAGATACGCAGTATTTT. Translated: CASSRDKWGLAGGPADTDTQYF. The gene calls are TRBV12-3 or TRBV12-4 and TRBJ2-3; 16 nucleotides line up with TRBD2. V lost 6 bases, J lost 2 bases, and 20 bases stayed unmatched. This CDR3 is 22 amino acids long.

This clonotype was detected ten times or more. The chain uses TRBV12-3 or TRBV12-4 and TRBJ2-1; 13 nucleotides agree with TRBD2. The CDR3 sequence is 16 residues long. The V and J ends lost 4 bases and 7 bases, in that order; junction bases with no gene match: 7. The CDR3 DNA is TGTGCCAGCAGTTCTTGGGGGACTAGCGGGAAAAATGAGCAGTTCTTC. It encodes CASSSWGTSGKNEQFF.

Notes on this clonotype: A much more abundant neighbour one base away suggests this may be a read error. CDR3 sequence reads: CASSYGGRGNGQFF. In DNA form, the CDR3 reads TGTGCCAGCAGCTACGGTGGGAGGGGGAATGGGCAGTTCTTC. The rearrangement joins TRBV7-8 to TRBJ2-1; possibly TRBD2 for D (7 bases). Germline assignment: CDR1 SGHVS and CDR2 FQNEAQ. This CDR3 is built from 14 residues.

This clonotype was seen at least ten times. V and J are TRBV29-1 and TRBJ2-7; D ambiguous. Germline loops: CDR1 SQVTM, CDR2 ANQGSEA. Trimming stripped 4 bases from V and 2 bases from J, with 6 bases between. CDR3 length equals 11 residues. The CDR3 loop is CSVGYTYEQYF. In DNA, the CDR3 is TGCAGCGTTGGGTATACCTACGAGCAGTACTTC.

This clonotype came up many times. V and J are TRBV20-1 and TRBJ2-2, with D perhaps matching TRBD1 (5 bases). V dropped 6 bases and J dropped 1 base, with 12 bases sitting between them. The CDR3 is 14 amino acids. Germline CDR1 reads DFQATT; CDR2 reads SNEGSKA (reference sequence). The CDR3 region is CSARRQGNTGELFF. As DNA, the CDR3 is TGCAGTGCCAGAAGGCAGGGGAACACCGGGGAGCTGTTTTTT.

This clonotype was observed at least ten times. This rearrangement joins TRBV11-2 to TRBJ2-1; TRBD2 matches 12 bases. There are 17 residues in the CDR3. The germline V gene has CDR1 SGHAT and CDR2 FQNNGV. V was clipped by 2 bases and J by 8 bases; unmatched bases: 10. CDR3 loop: CASSLPPLAGGPYEQFF. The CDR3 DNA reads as TGTGCCAGCAGCTTACCCCCGCTAGCGGGAGGGCCTTATGAGCAGTTCTTC. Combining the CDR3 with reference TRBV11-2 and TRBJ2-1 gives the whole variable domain EAGVAQSPRYKIIEKRQSVAFWCNPISGHATLYWYQQILGQGPKLLIQFQNNGVVDDSQLPKDRFSAERLKGVDSTLKIQPAKLEDSAVYLCASSLPPLAGGPYEQFFGPGTRLTVL.

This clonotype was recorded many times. The CDR3 nucleotides read TGTGCCAGCAGCTCAACCGGGACCCGAGACAATGAGCAGTTCTTC. Residues: CASSSTGTRDNEQFF. The chain has TRBV11-1 and TRBJ2-1; D tentatively reads TRBD1 or TRBD2 (5 bases each). The CDR3 length is 15 residues. Germline CDR1 reads SGHAT; CDR2 reads FQDESV (reference sequence). With 4 bases removed from V and 5 bases from J, the gap between germline ends came to 15 bases.

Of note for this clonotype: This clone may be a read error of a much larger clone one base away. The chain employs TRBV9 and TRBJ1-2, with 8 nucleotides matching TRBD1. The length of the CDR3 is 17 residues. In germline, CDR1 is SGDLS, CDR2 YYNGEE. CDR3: CASSPESRQGRDYGCTF. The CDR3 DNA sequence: TGTGCCAGCAGCCCGGAATCTCGACAGGGGCGGGATTATGGCTGCACCTTC.

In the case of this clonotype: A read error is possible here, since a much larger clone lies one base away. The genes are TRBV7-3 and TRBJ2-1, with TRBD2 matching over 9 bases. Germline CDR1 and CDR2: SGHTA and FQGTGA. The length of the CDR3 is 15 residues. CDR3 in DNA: TGTGCCAGCAGCTTAAGGTCTAGCGGGAAGCGTGAGCAGTCCTTC. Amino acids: CASSLRSSGKREQSF.

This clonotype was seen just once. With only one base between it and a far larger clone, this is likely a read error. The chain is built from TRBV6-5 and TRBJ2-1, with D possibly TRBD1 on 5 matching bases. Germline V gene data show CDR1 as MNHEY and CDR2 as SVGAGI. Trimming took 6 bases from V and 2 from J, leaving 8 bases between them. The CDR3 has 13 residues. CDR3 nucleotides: TGTGCCAGCAGCGTGGACACCTACAATGAGCAGTTCTTC. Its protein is CASSVDTYNEQFF.

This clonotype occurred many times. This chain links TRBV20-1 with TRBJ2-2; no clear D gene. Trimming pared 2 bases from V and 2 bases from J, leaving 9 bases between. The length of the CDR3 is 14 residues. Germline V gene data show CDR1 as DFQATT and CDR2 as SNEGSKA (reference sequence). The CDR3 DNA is TGCAGTGCTAGAAAGGATACTAACACCGGGGAGCTGTTTTTT. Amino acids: CSARKDTNTGELFF.

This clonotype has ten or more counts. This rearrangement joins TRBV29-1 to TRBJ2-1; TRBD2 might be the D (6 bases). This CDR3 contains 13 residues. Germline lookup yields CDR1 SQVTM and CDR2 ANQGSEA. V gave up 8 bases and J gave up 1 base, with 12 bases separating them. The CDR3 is CSSAGTSYNEQFF. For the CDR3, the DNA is TGCAGCTCGGCGGGGACGTCCTACAATGAGCAGTTCTTC.

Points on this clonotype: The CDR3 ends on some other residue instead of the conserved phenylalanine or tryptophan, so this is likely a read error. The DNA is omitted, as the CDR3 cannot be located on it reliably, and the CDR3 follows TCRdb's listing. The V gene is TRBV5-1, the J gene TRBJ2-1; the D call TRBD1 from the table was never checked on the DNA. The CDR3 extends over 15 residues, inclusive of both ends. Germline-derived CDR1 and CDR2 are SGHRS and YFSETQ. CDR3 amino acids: CASSETGTGYNERFL.